The 9 T cell receptor beta chains below were found in one sample sequenced in a study of blood T cell repertoires in COVID-19. Generated by immunoSEQ multiplex PCR, the TCRdb table keeps only in-frame clones and is missing some. The sample contains about 210,000 clones, around nine tenths of which appear only once. Sequenced sample: peripheral blood. Source of these receptors: a man aged 18 to 35 with active or convalescent COVID-19.

The chain joins TRBV4-3 to TRBJ2-2, with 9 bases that match TRBD2. This CDR3 has 16 residues. V dropped 1 base and J dropped 5; count of bases not matched to a gene: 5. The germline V gene encodes CDR1 LGHNA and CDR2 YSLEER. The CDR3: CASSQAASGITGELFF. The CDR3 nucleotides are TGCGCCAGCAGCCAAGCGGCTAGCGGGATTACCGGGGAGCTGTTTTTT.

The chain carries TRBV30 and TRBJ1-5, with D unclear. This CDR3 has 14 residues. The germline V gene has CDR1 GTSNPN and CDR2 SVGIG (reference sequence). The germline V and J ends were trimmed by 5 bases and 3 bases, with 14 bases remaining between them. DNA of the CDR3: TGTGCCTGGGGCCCGGGCGGGTTCAATCAGCCCCAGCATTTT. The encoded protein is CAWGPGGFNQPQHF.

The J gene is TRBJ2-7, the V gene TRBV7-9, with D possibly TRBD1 on 5 matching bases. The CDR3 spans 15 residues. The germline V and J ends were trimmed by 3 bases and 5 bases, with 17 bases remaining between them. Germline V gene data show CDR1 as SEHNR and CDR2 as FQNEAQ (reference sequence). Written as DNA, the CDR3 is TGTGCCAGCAGCTTTTGGGTAAGGGGCGTCAACGAGCAGTACTTC. Amino acid sequence: CASSFWVRGVNEQYF.

The rearrangement links TRBV25-1 to TRBJ2-7; tentative D call: TRBD2 (6 bases). CDR1 and CDR2 (germline): MGHDK, SYGVNS. The CDR3 is 14 amino acids. V lost 6 bases and J lost 5, with 17 bases in between. This chain's CDR3 is CASSVRDLGHEQYF. CDR3 bases: TGTGCCAGCAGCGTCCGGGACTTGGGCCACGAGCAGTACTTC.

The genes are TRBV9 and TRBJ2-5, with D hard to call. The germline V gene encodes CDR1 SGDLS and CDR2 YYNGEE. Trimming took off 1 base at V and 1 base at J, with 5 bases between the two ends. The CDR3 runs to 13 residues. The CDR3 protein is CASSVYSQETQYF. CDR3 coding DNA: TGTGCCAGCAGCGTATACAGCCAAGAGACCCAGTACTTC.

The V call is TRBV10-2, the J call TRBJ1-2, with TRBD1 matching over 7 bases. The V and J ends lost 6 bases and 5 bases, in that order; junction bases with no gene match: 9. CDR1 and CDR2 from the germline V gene are WSHSY and SAAADI. The CDR3 loop spans 14 amino acids. Here the CDR3 DNA reads TGCGCCAGCAGGGAGACAGGGTACGTTTATGGCTACACCTTC. This gives the protein CASRETGYVYGYTF.

The chain couples TRBV5-1 to TRBJ2-3; TRBD2 is a possible D gene (6 bases). Trimming pared 0 bases from V and 0 bases from J, leaving 14 bases between. CDR3 length: 17 amino acids. Germline V CDR1 and CDR2: SGHRS, YFSETQ. The CDR3 region is CASSLGWSSGSTDTQYF. CDR3 bases: TGCGCCAGCAGCTTGGGATGGTCCAGCGGGAGCACAGATACGCAGTATTTT. Variable domain in full (rest from reference TRBV5-1 and TRBJ2-3): KAGVTQTPRYLIKTRGQQVTLSCSPISGHRSVSWYQQTPGQGLQFLFEYFSETQRNKGNFPGRFSGRQFSNSRSEMNVSTLELGDSALYLCASSLGWSSGSTDTQYFGPGTRLTVL.

The CDR3 is CASSSSTGDTEAFF. Written as DNA, the CDR3 is TGTGCCAGCAGTTCCTCAACGGGAGACACTGAAGCTTTCTTT. V and J are TRBV7-8 and TRBJ1-1; D call uncertain. This CDR3 contains 14 residues. Trimming stripped 6 bases from V and 3 bases from J, with 14 bases between. CDR1 is SGHVS, CDR2 FQNEAQ, per germline.

This chain uses TRBV3-1 (or the pseudogene TRBV3-2) with TRBJ2-5; TRBD2 agrees at 7 bases. Germline values: CDR1 LGHDT, CDR2 YNNKEL (reference sequence). The CDR3 runs 15 residues. After removal of 0 bases from V and 2 bases from J, the junction contained 3 bases not matched to a gene. The CDR3 here is CASSQDSGGQETQYF. CDR3 DNA: TGTGCCAGCAGCCAAGATTCGGGGGGTCAAGAGACCCAGTACTTC.